Shown below are 10 T cell receptor beta chains from a single sample sequenced in a study of T-cell memory formation after mild COVID-19. MiXCR, run by TCRdb on the 5' RACE reads, gives a single entry per CDR3 protein. The sample carries 450,000 or so distinct CDR3 sequences, about 19% recorded once. Sequencing was carried out using PBMCs or a T cell subset sorted from them (not recorded which). The origin of the receptors is an adult woman who had mild COVID-19 (a few samples of this study predate the infection). Cell type and time point are not known.

This clonotype was seen a handful of times. The genes are TRBV7-2 and TRBJ1-1; no reliable D call. The germline gives CDR1 SGHTA, CDR2 FQGNSA. The CDR3 extends over 14 amino acids. Trimming pared 2 bases from V and 2 bases from J, leaving 9 bases between. The CDR3 here is CASSLTVSNTEAFF. For the CDR3, the DNA is TGTGCCAGCAGCTTAACGGTCTCAAACACTGAAGCTTTCTTT.

This clonotype was seen a handful of times. The chain joins TRBV7-7 to TRBJ2-5; D remains unclear. In germline, CDR1 is SSHAT, CDR2 FNYEAQ (reference sequence). The CDR3 contains 13 residues. Trimming cost V 5 bases and J 4 bases, with 11 bases left between them. CDR3 region: CASSLRVRETQYF. The CDR3 DNA is TGTGCCAGCAGCCTCCGGGTGAGAGAGACCCAGTACTTC.

V is TRBV18 and J is TRBJ2-1, with 13 bases matching TRBD2. Germline loops: CDR1 KGHSH, CDR2 LQKENI. V gave up 2 bases and J gave up 8 bases; unmatched junction bases: 12. The CDR3 sequence is 18 residues long. The CDR3 is CASSPRVGPLAGGDEQFF. Written as DNA, the CDR3 is TGTGCCAGCTCACCAAGAGTAGGGCCACTAGCGGGAGGGGATGAGCAGTTCTTC.

This clonotype was found once. This chain joins TRBV7-3 and TRBJ2-3; D is uncertain. This CDR3 has 12 residues. Per the germline V gene, CDR1 is SGHTA and CDR2 is FQGTGA. Trimming left V 4 bases short and J 5 bases short, with 7 bases between. The CDR3, as DNA: TGTGCCAGCAGCTCACCCCGAGATACGCAGTATTTT. It is translated as CASSSPRDTQYF.

This clonotype was detected a few times. The chain employs TRBV4-2 and TRBJ2-2, with D possibly matching TRBD2 (6 bases). CDR1 is LGHNA and CDR2 is YNFKEQ in the germline V gene. Trimming pared 4 bases from V and 5 bases from J, leaving 11 bases between. The CDR3 contains 14 residues. CDR3 sequence reads: CASSPDYSTGELFF. DNA for the CDR3: TGTGCCAGCAGCCCGGACTATTCGACCGGGGAGCTGTTTTTT.

The V and J genes are TRBV6-1 and TRBJ2-3, with D tentatively TRBD2 (6 bases). CDR1 and CDR2 from the germline V gene are MNHNS and SASEGT. The CDR3 covers 12 residues. V dropped 3 bases and J dropped 12 bases, with 13 bases sitting between them. As DNA, the CDR3 is TGTGCCAGCAGTGAGGTGCAGGAGGGACAGTATTTT. Protein: CASSEVQEGQYF.

The chain couples TRBV5-1 to TRBJ2-7; D is ambiguous. The CDR3 consists of 15 residues. Germline-derived CDR1 and CDR2 are SGHRS and YFSETQ. V was pared by 1 base and J by 2 bases, with 13 bases between. The CDR3 region is CASSLRPGFTYEQYF. The CDR3 nucleotides read TGCGCCAGCAGCTTGAGGCCAGGATTTACCTACGAGCAGTACTTC.

In its sample, this clonotype was seen once. The chain joins TRBV12-3 or TRBV12-4 to TRBJ2-2; D might be TRBD1 or TRBD2, each matching 5 bases. The V end lost 5 bases, the J end lost 4 bases, and 11 bases lay between the germline ends. This CDR3 region has 14 residues. The CDR3 loop reads CASSPQGATGELFF. Here the CDR3 DNA reads TGTGCCAGCAGTCCCCAGGGAGCCACCGGGGAGCTGTTTTTT.

This clonotype was seen only a few times. The chain employs TRBV7-9 and TRBJ2-7; D is perhaps TRBD1 or TRBD2 (6 bases each). Germline values: CDR1 SEHNR, CDR2 FQNEAQ (reference sequence). V was trimmed by 7 bases and J by 3 bases, leaving 25 bases between them. The CDR3 length is 17 residues. The CDR3 region has the DNA TGTGCCAGCATCCCCCCGGGGGCCCTCTCCCTAGACTACGAGCAGTACTTC. This encodes CASIPPGALSLDYEQYF.

This clonotype has a handful of counts. This chain connects TRBV7-8 to TRBJ2-7; D ambiguous. The CDR3 has 13 amino acids. Trimming removed 5 bases at V and 4 bases at J, with 12 bases between. Germline assignment: CDR1 SGHVS and CDR2 FQNEAQ. This CDR3 reads CASSHGRLYEQYF. CDR3 in DNA: TGTGCCAGCAGCCATGGACGGTTGTACGAGCAGTACTTC.